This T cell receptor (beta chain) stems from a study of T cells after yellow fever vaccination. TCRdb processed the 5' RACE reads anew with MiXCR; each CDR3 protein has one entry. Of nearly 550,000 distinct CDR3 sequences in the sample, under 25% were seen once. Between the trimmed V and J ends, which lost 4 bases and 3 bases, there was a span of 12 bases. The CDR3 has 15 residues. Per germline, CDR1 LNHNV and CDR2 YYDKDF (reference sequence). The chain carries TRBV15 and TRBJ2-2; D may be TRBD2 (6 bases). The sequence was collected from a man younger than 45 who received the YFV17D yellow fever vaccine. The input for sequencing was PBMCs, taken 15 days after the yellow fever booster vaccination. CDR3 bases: TGTGCCACCAGCACACACGGGACTCACACCGGGGAGCTGTTTTTT. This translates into CATSTHGTHTGELFF.